The clone carrying this T cell receptor beta chain was counted a few times. 5'RACE with 10-nucleotide random UMIs produced the cDNA. MiXCR was run by TCRdb on the 5' RACE reads, yielding one entry per CDR3 protein. The sample has about 80,000 distinct CDR3 sequences, approximately 6% seen once. The time point: longitudinal time-point 2. The data were taken from a study of neurological immune-mediated disorders. Study summary: Multiple sclerosis patients numbered roughly 35, of whom roughly 31 were relapsing-remitting and 3 secondary progressive.

Trimming cost V 2 bases and J 0 bases; bases outside gene matches: 8. This CDR3 is 18 amino acids long. CDR1 is MNHEY, CDR2 SVGAGI, per germline. The sequence was obtained from a woman aged 55-69 years with multiple sclerosis. J is TRBJ1-2 and V is TRBV6-5, with 11 positions matching TRBD1. Sequenced sample: PBMCs. The CDR3 bases are TGTGCCAGCAGTTACAGGGACAGGGGGAGAACGGCTAACTATGGCTACACCTTC. It encodes CASSYRDRGRTANYGYTF.